The 15 T cell receptor beta chains in this list originate from one sample, sequenced in a study of PD-L1 blockade in urothelial cancer. TCRdb keeps only in-frame clones here, not all; method: immunoSEQ multiplex PCR. The sample gives 70,000 to 75,000 clones, 65% to 85% of which show up once; over 8.5% is in the top ten. The sample's time point: pretreatment peripheral blood. The sequences come from PBMCs, collected around atezolizumab (anti-PD-L1) treatment. The source is a woman in her 70s with urothelial cancer.

V gene TRBV7-2 combines with J gene TRBJ1-1; 9 nucleotides match TRBD1. The ends lost 5 bases at V and 0 bases at J; junction bases unmatched: 13. This CDR3 comprises 18 residues. Looked up from germline, CDR1 is SGHTA and CDR2 is FQGNSA. The CDR3 DNA reads as TGTGCCAGCAGCCGAGTCTCCGGGACAGGGCTTATGAACACTGAAGCTTTCTTT. Its translation is CASSRVSGTGLMNTEAFF.

The table lists this clone with a few counts. The chain couples TRBV5-1 to TRBJ1-1; D unclear. The CDR3 length is 13 residues. Germline-derived CDR1 and CDR2 are SGHRS and YFSETQ. V shed 0 bases and J shed 2 bases, with 5 bases lying between them. In DNA, the CDR3 is TGCGCCAGCAGCTTGGCTCCCAACACTGAAGCTTTCTTT. It encodes CASSLAPNTEAFF.

This clone was seen a few times. The chain carries TRBV19 and TRBJ1-6, with 7 bases lining up with TRBD1. The CDR3 runs 16 residues. In germline, CDR1 is LNHDA, CDR2 SQIVND (reference sequence). After removal of 5 bases from V and 6 bases from J, the junction contained 10 bases not matched to a gene. The CDR3 protein is CASSFAADRVNSPLHF. CDR3 in DNA: TGTGCCAGTAGTTTCGCCGCCGACAGGGTTAATTCACCCCTCCACTTT.

This clone was detected only a few times. The gene calls are TRBV27 and TRBJ1-1, with TRBD1 matching over 8 bases. The CDR3 is 17 residues long. The germline CDR1 and CDR2 sequences are MNHEY and SMNVEV (reference sequence). The V segment lost 5 bases and the J segment 1 base; nucleotides outside the gene matches: 12. The CDR3 DNA reads TGTGCCAGCAGTCCCCTTTGGGACAGGTGGGGGAACACTGAAGCTTTCTTT. Protein: CASSPLWDRWGNTEAFF.

The CDR3 sequence is CASSLDGVGNTIYF. CDR3 in DNA: TGCGCCAGCAGCTTGGACGGTGTTGGAAACACCATATATTTT. The V gene is TRBV5-1, the J gene TRBJ1-3; no clear D gene. The CDR3 covers 14 residues. Trimming took off 0 bases at V and 3 bases at J, with 7 bases between the two ends. CDR1 is SGHRS, CDR2 YFSETQ, per germline.

The chain has TRBV30 and TRBJ2-1; maybe TRBD2 (6 bases). The CDR3 runs to 14 residues. Germline CDR1 reads GTSNPN; CDR2 reads SVGIG (reference sequence). With 2 bases removed from V and 4 bases from J, the gap between germline ends came to 12 bases. CDR3 coding DNA: TGTGCCTGGAGTCTAACTAGCACGTACAATGAGCAGTTCTTC. Translated: CAWSLTSTYNEQFF.

The chain joins TRBV19 to TRBJ2-1, with 8 bases identical to TRBD1. The CDR3 sequence is 15 residues long. The V gene end was trimmed by 4 bases and the J gene end by 5 bases; junction bases not matched to a gene: 7. From germline, CDR1 is LNHDA and CDR2 SQIVND (reference sequence). The CDR3 nucleotides are TGTGCCAGTAGTAGACAGGGGTTCTCTGACAATGAGCAGTTCTTC. Amino acid sequence: CASSRQGFSDNEQFF.

The CDR3 DNA reads as TGTGCCAGCATGTCGGGGGGACCTAGCACAGATACGCAGTATTTT. Its translation: CASMSGGPSTDTQYF. The rearrangement joins TRBV9 to TRBJ2-3, with 7 positions matching TRBD2. In germline, CDR1 is SGDLS, CDR2 YYNGEE. The CDR3 length is 15 residues. Germline trimming cut 6 bases from V and 0 bases from J; bases unmatched to any gene: 7.

This clone was seen a handful of times. The V call is TRBV5-6, the J call TRBJ2-1, with TRBD1 as a possible D gene (5 bases). The CDR3 length is 15 residues. Germline CDR1 reads SGHDT; CDR2 reads YYEEEE. The V and J ends lost 1 base and 0 bases respectively, with 8 bases between them. CDR3: CASSLQGSSYNEQFF. The DNA for the CDR3 is TGTGCCAGCAGCTTGCAGGGATCCTCCTACAATGAGCAGTTCTTC.

This sequence joins TRBV30 and TRBJ1-2; weak D call: TRBD1 (6 bases). The CDR3 contains 13 residues. Between the trimmed V and J ends, which lost 5 bases and 0 bases, there was a span of 10 bases. CDR1 and CDR2 (germline): GTSNPN, SVGIG (reference sequence). CDR3 amino acids: CAWGTQPNYGYTF. The CDR3, as DNA: TGTGCCTGGGGGACACAACCTAACTATGGCTACACCTTC. Looking up the rest from reference TRBV30 and TRBJ1-2 gives the full variable domain: SQTIHQWPATLVQPVGSPLSLECTVEGTSNPNLYWYRQAAGRGLQLLFYSVGIGQISSEVPQNLSASRPQDRQFILSSKKLLLSDSGFYLCAWGTQPNYGYTFGSGTRLTVV.

The V gene is TRBV10-3, the J gene TRBJ2-3; D is perhaps TRBD2 (6 bases). V lost 4 bases, J lost 0 bases, and 11 bases lay in between. The germline V gene encodes CDR1 ENHRY and CDR2 SYGVKD. The CDR3 consists of 15 residues. As DNA, the CDR3 is TGTGCCATCAGTGCAAACCGGGGGAGCACAGATACGCAGTATTTT. Its protein product is CAISANRGSTDTQYF.

The chain employs TRBV5-8 and TRBJ1-2, with 8 nucleotides matching TRBD1. The V and J ends lost 4 bases and 7 bases, in that order; junction bases with no gene match: 6. This CDR3 spans 13 amino acids. CDR1 and CDR2 (germline): SGHTS, YDEGEE. The CDR3 DNA reads TGTGCCAGCAGCGCCGGACAGGGCGGTGGCTACACCTTC. Its translation: CASSAGQGGGYTF. Full variable domain (missing parts from reference TRBV5-8 and TRBJ1-2): EAGVTQSPTHLIKTRGQQATLRCSPISGHTSVYWYQQALGLGLQFLLWYDEGEERNRGNFPPRFSGRQFPNYSSELNVNALELEDSALYLCASSAGQGGGYTFGSGTRLTVV.

The genes are TRBV14 and TRBJ2-7, with 9 bases aligning to TRBD2. The length of the CDR3 is 17 residues. Germline trimming cut 5 bases from V and 2 bases from J; bases unmatched to any gene: 13. The germline gives CDR1 SGHDN, CDR2 FVKESK. The CDR3 nucleotides read TGTGCCAGCAGCTCGGGGGGCTCGGCTAGCGGGACCTACGAGCAGTACTTC. Protein product: CASSSGGSASGTYEQYF.

The J gene is TRBJ1-3, the V gene TRBV7-9; D unresolved. CDR3 size: 16 residues. V was pared by 2 bases and J by 0 bases, with 11 bases between. Germline lookup yields CDR1 SEHNR and CDR2 FQNEAQ (reference sequence). CDR3: CASSLRNSLSGNTIYF. The CDR3 DNA is TGTGCCAGCAGCTTAAGGAACAGCCTCTCTGGAAACACCATATATTTT.

In nucleotides, the CDR3 is TGTGCCAGCCTATCCCCCGGGGGGAACACTGAAGCTTTCTTT. It yields the protein CASLSPGGNTEAFF. The chain couples TRBV7-2 to TRBJ1-1; tentatively, D is TRBD1 (5 bases). The V gene lost 8 bases and the J gene lost 1 base, with 14 bases spanning the gap. The CDR3 contains 14 residues. Germline V gene data show CDR1 as SGHTA and CDR2 as FQGNSA.